The 18 T cell receptor beta chains given below trace back to one sample, sequenced in a study of T cell repertoires in cytomegalovirus infection. These receptors are not linked to any known antigen. MiXCR, run by TCRdb on the reads, gives a single entry per CDR3 protein. The sample yields about 900,000 distinct CDR3 sequences, roughly 30% seen once. This specimen was cultured CD8+ T cells from PBMCs, taken from culture after CMV antigen stimulation. All receptors derive from a human donor in good health (CMV status not recorded). Some clones in this sample may be carry-over from other donors' samples.

This CDR3 is CASVTESTGELFF. The CDR3 DNA is TGTGCCAGCGTAACAGAGTCCACCGGGGAGCTGTTTTTT. This sequence joins TRBV6-6 and TRBJ2-2; D is ambiguous. The CDR3 is 13 residues long. The V gene's germline CDR1 is MNHNY and CDR2 SVGAGI (reference sequence). With 8 bases removed from V and 4 bases from J, the gap between germline ends came to 11 bases.

The table lists this clonotype with a few counts. The V gene is TRBV19, the J gene TRBJ2-1; D not resolved. The V and J ends lost 5 bases and 3 bases respectively, with 17 bases between them. Germline V gives CDR1 LNHDA, CDR2 SQIVND (reference sequence). This CDR3 region has 16 residues. CDR3 protein: CASSVDPEPVYNEQFF. The CDR3, as DNA: TGTGCCAGTAGTGTTGACCCAGAGCCCGTCTACAATGAGCAGTTCTTC. Based on the CDR3 plus reference TRBV19 and TRBJ2-1, the full variable domain is DGGITQSPKYLFRKEGQNVTLSCEQNLNHDAMYWYRQDPGQGLRLIYYSQIVNDFQKGDIAEGYSVSREKKESFPLTVTSAQKNPTAFYLCASSVDPEPVYNEQFFGPGTRLTVL.

The chain uses TRBV27 and TRBJ1-1; perhaps TRBD1 as D (5 bases). CDR3 length equals 15 residues. Trimming took off 5 bases at V and 10 bases at J, with 23 bases between the two ends. Germline lookup yields CDR1 MNHEY and CDR2 SMNVEV (reference sequence). The CDR3 DNA is TGTGCCAGCAGTCCGAACTTGGACAAAGCATCGGGAGCTTTCTTT. It encodes CASSPNLDKASGAFF.

The table lists this clonotype with a few counts. V usage is TRBV7-9 and J usage is TRBJ2-3; TRBD2 matches 12 bases. V lost 5 bases, J lost 2 bases, and 8 bases stayed unmatched. CDR3 size: 17 residues. Germline CDR1 SEHNR, CDR2 FQNEAQ (reference sequence). The CDR3 DNA reads TGTGCCAGCAGCCCTTGGACTAGCGGGGATATCACAGATACGCAGTATTTT. It encodes CASSPWTSGDITDTQYF.

The chain employs TRBV3-1 and TRBJ1-5, with a weak D call TRBD1 (5 bases). Germline assignment: CDR1 LGHDT and CDR2 YNNKEL (reference sequence). This CDR3 spans 17 amino acids. With 1 base removed from V and 1 base from J, the gap between germline ends came to 14 bases. The DNA of the CDR3 is TGTGCCAGCAGCCAAGGCCCCAGGGTGCCGAGCAATCAGCCCCAGCATTTT. It translates to CASSQGPRVPSNQPQHF.

The CDR3 bases are TGCGCCAGCAGATTTAATACAGGGGCGAATTCACCCCTCCACTTT. It translates to CASRFNTGANSPLHF. The J gene is TRBJ1-6, the V gene TRBV5-1, with 7 nucleotides matching TRBD1. The germline V gene has CDR1 SGHRS and CDR2 YFSETQ. J lost 7 bases, V lost 5 bases, and 9 bases had no gene match. The CDR3 consists of 15 residues.

This clonotype has more than one count but fewer than ten. The chain links TRBV5-5 to TRBJ1-4, with 9 bases lining up with TRBD1. J lost 8 bases, V lost 4 bases, and 6 bases had no gene match. Germline V gives CDR1 SGHKS, CDR2 YYEKEE (reference sequence). CDR3 length: 14 residues. The CDR3 sequence is CASSEDRGGEKLFF. CDR3 in DNA: TGTGCCAGCAGCGAGGACAGGGGTGGCGAAAAACTGTTTTTT.

The rearrangement joins TRBV4-3 to TRBJ2-1; 9 bases map to TRBD1. This CDR3 region has 17 residues. Germline loops: CDR1 LGHNA, CDR2 YSLEER. Losses at the gene ends were 3 bases for V and 4 bases for J; bases not matched to a gene: 10. CDR3 in amino acids: CASSHPPRTGEYNEQFF. DNA of the CDR3: TGCGCCAGCAGCCACCCGCCCCGGACAGGGGAGTACAATGAGCAGTTCTTC.

CDR3 amino acids: CASSPLWTGVSYEQYF. CDR3 in DNA: TGTGCCAGCAGCCCCCTGTGGACAGGAGTCTCCTACGAGCAGTACTTC. The genes are TRBV7-9 and TRBJ2-7, with 7 bases identical to TRBD1. This CDR3 is built from 16 residues. Trimming took 5 bases from V and 0 from J; bases not matched to a gene: 10. Looked up from germline, CDR1 is SEHNR and CDR2 is FQNEAQ (reference sequence). Full variable domain (outside the CDR3, taken from reference TRBV7-9 and TRBJ2-7): DTGVSQNPRHKITKRGQNVTFRCDPISEHNRLYWYRQTLGQGPEFLTYFQNEAQLEKSRLLSDRFSAERPKGSFSTLEIQRTEQGDSAMYLCASSPLWTGVSYEQYFGPGTRLTVT.

The chain couples TRBV4-2 to TRBJ2-7; the D gene is possibly TRBD2 (6 bases). V was shortened by 1 base and J by 5 bases, with 18 bases between the two germline ends. The CDR3 consists of 16 residues. Germline-derived CDR1 and CDR2 are LGHNA and YNFKEQ. CDR3 protein: CASSQGPPGASDEQYF. CDR3 bases: TGTGCCAGCAGCCAAGGCCCCCCTGGGGCTAGCGACGAGCAGTACTTC.

The genes are TRBV4-1 and TRBJ1-4; D is unclear. This CDR3 region has 14 residues. CDR1 is MGHRA and CDR2 is YSYEKL in the germline V gene. The V end was cut by 1 base, the J end by 1 base, with 4 bases between. The CDR3 DNA follows: TGCGCCAGCAGCCAAGTAGGAACTAATGAAAAACTGTTTTTT. It yields the protein CASSQVGTNEKLFF.

This clonotype was counted between two and nine times. The chain joins TRBV28 to TRBJ2-7; perhaps TRBD1 as D (6 bases). V was cut by 6 bases and J by 3 bases, with 18 bases left in between. The CDR3 is made up of 15 amino acids. Per the germline V gene, CDR1 is MDHEN and CDR2 is SYDVKM. In nucleotides, the CDR3 is TGTGCCAGCAGCCCTTCTGGGGACACCTACTACGAGCAGTACGTC. Its translation is CASSPSGDTYYEQYV.

The chain combines TRBV4-1 with TRBJ2-5; D may be TRBD2 (5 bases). The germline V gene has CDR1 MGHRA and CDR2 YSYEKL. The CDR3 is 17 residues long. Trimming took 1 base from V and 5 from J, leaving 20 bases between them. In DNA form, the CDR3 reads TGCGCCAGCAGCCAAGTGGGAGCGTCTTCTCGACGTGAGACCCAGTACTTC. Translated: CASSQVGASSRRETQYF.

The chain has TRBV19 and TRBJ1-5; D gene unclear. This CDR3 has 16 residues. Germline-derived CDR1 and CDR2 are LNHDA and SQIVND (reference sequence). The V end lost 3 bases, the J end lost 0 bases, and 12 bases lay between the germline ends. CDR3 sequence (DNA): TGTGCCAGTAGTATCAGAAGGGAGTATAGCAATCAGCCCCAGCATTTT. This sequence encodes CASSIRREYSNQPQHF.

There are many counts of this clonotype. This chain connects TRBV27 to TRBJ1-1; D is ambiguous. CDR1 is MNHEY, CDR2 SMNVEV, per germline (reference sequence). The CDR3 runs 14 residues. The V gene lost 6 bases and the J gene lost 0 bases, with 11 bases spanning the gap. The CDR3 DNA sequence: TGTGCCAGCAGACTAAGAAGTATGAACACTGAAGCTTTCTTT. This codes for CASRLRSMNTEAFF.

This chain joins TRBV14 and TRBJ2-3; D might be TRBD2 (5 bases). Germline CDR1 is SGHDN and CDR2 is FVKESK. V was pared by 4 bases and J by 0 bases, with 14 bases between. This CDR3 is 16 amino acids long. The DNA of the CDR3 is TGTGCCAGCAGCCGAAGAGGGCAGAAAAGCACAGATACGCAGTATTTT. It is translated as CASSRRGQKSTDTQYF.

Only a few counts were recorded for this clonotype. V and J are TRBV6-2 or TRBV6-3 and TRBJ1-2; 9 nucleotides align to TRBD1. Germline V lookup: CDR1 MNHEY, CDR2 SVGEGT. V trimming: 4 bases; J trimming: 8 bases; junction bases outside the gene matches: 11. CDR3 length equals 15 residues. The CDR3 region is CASSSANRGRRGYTF. The CDR3 DNA reads as TGTGCCAGCAGTTCAGCTAACAGGGGGCGCCGGGGCTACACCTTC.

In this sample, this clonotype turned up a few times. The chain carries TRBV27 and TRBJ2-5; a weak D match, TRBD2 (6 bases). V was clipped by 6 bases and J by 5 bases, with 16 bases between them. CDR3 length equals 14 residues. Per the germline V gene, CDR1 is MNHEY and CDR2 is SMNVEV (reference sequence). CDR3: CASRSRGTVETQYF. CDR3 in DNA: TGTGCCAGCAGGAGCCGCGGGACGGTGGAGACCCAGTACTTC.